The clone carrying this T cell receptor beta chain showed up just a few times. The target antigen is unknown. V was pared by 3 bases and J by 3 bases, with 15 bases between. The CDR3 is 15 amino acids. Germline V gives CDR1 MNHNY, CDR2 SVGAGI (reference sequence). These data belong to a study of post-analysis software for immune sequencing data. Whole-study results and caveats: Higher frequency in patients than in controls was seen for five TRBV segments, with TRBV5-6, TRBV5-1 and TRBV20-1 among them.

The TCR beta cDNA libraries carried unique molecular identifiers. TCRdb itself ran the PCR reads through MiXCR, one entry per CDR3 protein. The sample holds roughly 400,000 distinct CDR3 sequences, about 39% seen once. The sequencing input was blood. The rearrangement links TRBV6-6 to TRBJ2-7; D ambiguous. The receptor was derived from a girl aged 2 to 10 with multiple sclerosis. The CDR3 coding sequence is TGTGCCAGCAGTTATTTAGGTTCTCAGCACTACGAGCAGTACTTC. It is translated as CASSYLGSQHYEQYF.